The rows below give T cell receptor beta chains drawn from one sample of a study of T cell responses to AZD1222 COVID-19 vaccine. Sequencing was performed with immunoSEQ multiplex PCR; in TCRdb, only in-frame clones are kept and a portion is missing. The table shows some 140,000 clones, with 85% to 95% occurring only once. The sequencing here drew on peripheral blood, taken 28 days after the second AZD1222 dose. The receptors derive from an adult who received the AZD1222 COVID-19 vaccine. Both conserved end residues are part of each CDR3. D genes are given only for firm matches. Expanded clones are given a class, and other clones once, few, many or no size at all.

d_gene	j_gene	v_gene	abundance	CDR3nt	CDR3aa
NA	TRBJ2-5	TRBV6-2/TRBV6-3	NA	TGTGCCAGCAGTTACGTCAGTACCCAAGAGACCCAGTACTTC	CASSYVSTQETQYF
TRBD1	TRBJ1-5	TRBV19	NA	TGTGCCAGTAGAGACAGGGTGGGGAATCAGCCCCAGCATTTT	CASRDRVGNQPQHF
NA	TRBJ2-3	TRBV7-3	NA	TGTGCCAGCAGACGTTCGATGAGCACAGATACGCAGTATTTT	CASRRSMSTDTQYF
NA	TRBJ2-5	TRBV12-3/TRBV12-4	NA	TGTGCCAGCGGTCACAGGGTAGGGGAGACCCAGTACTTC	CASGHRVGETQYF
NA	TRBJ1-1	TRBV3-1/TRBV3-2	once	TGTGCCAGCAGTACAGACACTGAAGCTTTCTTT	CASSTDTEAFF
TRBD1	TRBJ1-5	TRBV2	NA	TGTGCCAGCAGGCCCACCCAGGGGGGCCAGCCCCAGCATTTT	CASRPTQGGQPQHF
TRBD1	TRBJ2-5	TRBV18	once	TGTGCCAGCTCACGGATAGGGACAGCTGGAGGTGGGACCCAGTACTTC	CASSRIGTAGGGTQYF
TRBD2	TRBJ2-3	TRBV28	NA	TGTGCCAGCAGGGGGACTAGCGGGGGGACAGATACGCAGTATTTT	CASRGTSGGTDTQYF
NA	TRBJ1-2	TRBV11-2	NA	TGTGCCAGCAGCTTAGATCCCGGGGGAAACTATGGCTACACCTTC	CASSLDPGGNYGYTF
NA	TRBJ1-5	TRBV28	NA	TGTGCCAGCAGACTACTCAGGGTAGGGGGTATTCAGCCCCAGCATTTT	CASRLLRVGGIQPQHF
NA	TRBJ1-5	TRBV12-3/TRBV12-4	NA	TGTGCCAGCAGTTTATCGCCGGATCAGCCCCAGCATTTT	CASSLSPDQPQHF